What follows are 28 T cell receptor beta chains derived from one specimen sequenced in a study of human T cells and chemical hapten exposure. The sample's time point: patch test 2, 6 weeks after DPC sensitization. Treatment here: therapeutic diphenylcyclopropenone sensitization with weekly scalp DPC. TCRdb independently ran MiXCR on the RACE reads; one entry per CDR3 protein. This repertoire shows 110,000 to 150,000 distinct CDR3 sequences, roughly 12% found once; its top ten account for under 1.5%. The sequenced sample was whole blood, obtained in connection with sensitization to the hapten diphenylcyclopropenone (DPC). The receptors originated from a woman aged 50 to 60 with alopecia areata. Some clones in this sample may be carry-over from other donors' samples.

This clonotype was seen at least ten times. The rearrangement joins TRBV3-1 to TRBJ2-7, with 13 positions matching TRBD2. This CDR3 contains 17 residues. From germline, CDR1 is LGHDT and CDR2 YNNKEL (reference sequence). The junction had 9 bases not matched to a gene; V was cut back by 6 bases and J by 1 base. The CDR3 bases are TGTGCCAGCAGTCCGAGGACTAGCGGGAGTAGGTCCTACGAGCAGTACTTC. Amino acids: CASSPRTSGSRSYEQYF.

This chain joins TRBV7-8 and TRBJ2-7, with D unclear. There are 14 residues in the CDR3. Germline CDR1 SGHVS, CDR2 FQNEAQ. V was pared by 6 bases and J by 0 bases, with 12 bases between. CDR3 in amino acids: CASSPGRSSYEQYF. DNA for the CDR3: TGTGCCAGCAGTCCCGGAAGGAGCTCCTACGAGCAGTACTTC.

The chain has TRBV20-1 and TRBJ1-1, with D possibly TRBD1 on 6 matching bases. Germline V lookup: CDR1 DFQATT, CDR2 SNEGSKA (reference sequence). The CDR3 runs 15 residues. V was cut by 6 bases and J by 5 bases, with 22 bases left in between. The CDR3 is CSAKRGTDRGTEAFF. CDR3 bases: TGCAGTGCAAAAAGGGGGACCGACCGAGGGACTGAAGCTTTCTTT.

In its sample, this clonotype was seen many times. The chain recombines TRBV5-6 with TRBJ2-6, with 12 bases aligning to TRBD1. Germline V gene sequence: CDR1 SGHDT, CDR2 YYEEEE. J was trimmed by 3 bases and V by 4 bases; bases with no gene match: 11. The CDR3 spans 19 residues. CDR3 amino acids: CASSPPWDRGLHGANVLTF. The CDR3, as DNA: TGTGCCAGCAGCCCGCCTTGGGACAGGGGGCTTCATGGGGCCAACGTCCTGACTTTC. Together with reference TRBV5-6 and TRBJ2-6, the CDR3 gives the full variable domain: DAGVTQSPTHLIKTRGQQVTLRCSPKSGHDTVSWYQQALGQGPQFIFQYYEEEERQRGNFPDRFSGHQFPNYSSELNVNALLLGDSALYLCASSPPWDRGLHGANVLTFGAGSRLTVL.

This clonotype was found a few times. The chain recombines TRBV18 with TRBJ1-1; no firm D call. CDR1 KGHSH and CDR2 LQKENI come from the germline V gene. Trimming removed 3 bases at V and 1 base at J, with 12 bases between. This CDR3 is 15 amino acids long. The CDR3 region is CASSPLTEENTEAFF. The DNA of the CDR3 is TGTGCCAGCTCACCGTTAACGGAGGAGAACACTGAAGCTTTCTTT.

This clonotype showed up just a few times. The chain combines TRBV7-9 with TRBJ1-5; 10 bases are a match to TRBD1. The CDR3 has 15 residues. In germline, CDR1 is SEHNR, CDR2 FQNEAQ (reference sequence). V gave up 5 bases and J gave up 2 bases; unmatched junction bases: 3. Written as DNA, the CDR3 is TGTGCCAGCAGCACGACAGGGGGCGGCAATCAGCCCCAGCATTTT. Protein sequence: CASSTTGGGNQPQHF.

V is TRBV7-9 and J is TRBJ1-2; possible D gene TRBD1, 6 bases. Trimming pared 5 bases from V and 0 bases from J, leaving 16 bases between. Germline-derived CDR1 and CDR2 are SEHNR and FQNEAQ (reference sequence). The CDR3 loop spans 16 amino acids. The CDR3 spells CASSAYRDRANYGYTF. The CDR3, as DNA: TGTGCCAGCAGCGCGTACAGGGACCGAGCTAACTATGGCTACACCTTC.

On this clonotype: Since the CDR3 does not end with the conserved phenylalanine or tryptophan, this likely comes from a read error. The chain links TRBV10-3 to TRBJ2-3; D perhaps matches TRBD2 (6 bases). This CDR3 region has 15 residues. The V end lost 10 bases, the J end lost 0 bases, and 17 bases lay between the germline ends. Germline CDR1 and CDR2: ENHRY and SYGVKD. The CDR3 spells CATGVGSSSTDTQYY. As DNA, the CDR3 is TGTGCCACCGGAGTCGGGAGCTCTAGCACAGATACGCAGTATTAT.

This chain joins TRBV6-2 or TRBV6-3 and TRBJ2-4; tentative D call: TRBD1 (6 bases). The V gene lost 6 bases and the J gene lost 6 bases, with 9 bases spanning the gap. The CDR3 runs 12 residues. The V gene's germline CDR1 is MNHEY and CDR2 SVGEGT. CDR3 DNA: TGTGCCAGCAGCCCACAGGGAAACATTCAGTACTTC. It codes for CASSPQGNIQYF.

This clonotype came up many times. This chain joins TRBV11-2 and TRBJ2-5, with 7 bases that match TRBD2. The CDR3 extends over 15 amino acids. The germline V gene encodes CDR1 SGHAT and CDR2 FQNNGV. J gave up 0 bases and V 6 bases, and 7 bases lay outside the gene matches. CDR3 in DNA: TGTGCCAGCAGTTCCGGGACTAAGAACCAAGAGACCCAGTACTTC. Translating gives CASSSGTKNQETQYF.

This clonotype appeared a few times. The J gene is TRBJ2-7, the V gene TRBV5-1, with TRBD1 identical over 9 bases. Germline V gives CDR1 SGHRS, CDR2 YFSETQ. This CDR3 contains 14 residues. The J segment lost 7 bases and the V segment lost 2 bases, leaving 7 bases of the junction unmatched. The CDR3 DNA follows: TGCGCCAGCAGCTTTCGGGACAGGGATTTGGAGCAGTACTTC. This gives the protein CASSFRDRDLEQYF.

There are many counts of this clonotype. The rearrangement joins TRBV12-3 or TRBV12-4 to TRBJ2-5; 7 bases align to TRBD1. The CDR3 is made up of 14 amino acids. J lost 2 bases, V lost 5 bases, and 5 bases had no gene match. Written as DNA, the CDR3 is TGTGCCAGCAGTCGGACAGGCACACAAGAGACCCAGTACTTC. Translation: CASSRTGTQETQYF.

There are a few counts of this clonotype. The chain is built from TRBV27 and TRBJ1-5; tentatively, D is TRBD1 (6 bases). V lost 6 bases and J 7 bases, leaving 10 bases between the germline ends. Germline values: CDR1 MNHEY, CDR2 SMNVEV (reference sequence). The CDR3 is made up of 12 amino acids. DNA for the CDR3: TGTGCCAGCAGGGACAGAAAACAGCCCCAGCATTTT. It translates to CASRDRKQPQHF.

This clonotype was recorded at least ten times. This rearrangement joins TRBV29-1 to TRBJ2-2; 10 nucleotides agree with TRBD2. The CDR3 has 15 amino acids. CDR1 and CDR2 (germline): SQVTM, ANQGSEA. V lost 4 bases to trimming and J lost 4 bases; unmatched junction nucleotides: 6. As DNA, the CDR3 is TGCAGCGTTGCGGGAGCGGGAGGGGGCACCGGGGAGCTGTTTTTT. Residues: CSVAGAGGGTGELFF.

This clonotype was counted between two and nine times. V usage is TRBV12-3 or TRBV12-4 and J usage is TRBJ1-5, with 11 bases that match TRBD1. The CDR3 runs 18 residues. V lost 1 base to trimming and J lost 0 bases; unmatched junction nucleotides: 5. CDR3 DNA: TGTGCCAGCAGTTTAGAGGGACAGGGGGTCCTTAGCAATCAGCCCCAGCATTTT. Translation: CASSLEGQGVLSNQPQHF.

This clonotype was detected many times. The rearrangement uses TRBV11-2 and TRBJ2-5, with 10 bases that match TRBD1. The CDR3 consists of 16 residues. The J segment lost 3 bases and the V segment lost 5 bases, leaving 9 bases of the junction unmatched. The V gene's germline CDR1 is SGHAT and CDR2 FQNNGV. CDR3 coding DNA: TGTGCCAGCAGCCTCCCCGGGACAGGGGCCAAAGAGACCCAGTACTTC. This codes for CASSLPGTGAKETQYF.

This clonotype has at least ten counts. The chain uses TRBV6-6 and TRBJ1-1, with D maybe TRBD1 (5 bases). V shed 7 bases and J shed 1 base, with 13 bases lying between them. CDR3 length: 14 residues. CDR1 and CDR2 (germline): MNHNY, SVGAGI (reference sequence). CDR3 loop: CASIKPQGNTEAFF. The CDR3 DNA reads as TGTGCCAGCATCAAGCCTCAGGGGAACACTGAAGCTTTCTTT.

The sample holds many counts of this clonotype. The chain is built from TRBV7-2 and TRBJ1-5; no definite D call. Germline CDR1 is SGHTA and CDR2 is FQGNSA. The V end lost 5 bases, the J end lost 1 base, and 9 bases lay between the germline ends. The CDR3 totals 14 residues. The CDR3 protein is CASSIGRSNQPQHF. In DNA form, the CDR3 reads TGTGCCAGCAGCATAGGGCGCAGCAATCAGCCCCAGCATTTT.

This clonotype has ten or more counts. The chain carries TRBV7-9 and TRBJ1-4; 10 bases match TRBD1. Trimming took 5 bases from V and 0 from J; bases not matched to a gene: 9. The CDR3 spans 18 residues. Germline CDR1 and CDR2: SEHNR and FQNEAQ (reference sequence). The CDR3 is CASSPRDRGKATNEKLFF. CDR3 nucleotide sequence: TGTGCCAGCAGCCCAAGGGACAGGGGAAAAGCAACTAATGAAAAACTGTTTTTT.

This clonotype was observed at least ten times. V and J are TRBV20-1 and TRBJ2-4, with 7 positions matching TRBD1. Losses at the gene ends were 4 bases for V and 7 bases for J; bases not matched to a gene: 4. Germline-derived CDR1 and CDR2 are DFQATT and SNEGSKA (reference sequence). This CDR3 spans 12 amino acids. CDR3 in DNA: TGCAGTGCTACCGACAGGGCGAACATTCAGTACTTC. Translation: CSATDRANIQYF.

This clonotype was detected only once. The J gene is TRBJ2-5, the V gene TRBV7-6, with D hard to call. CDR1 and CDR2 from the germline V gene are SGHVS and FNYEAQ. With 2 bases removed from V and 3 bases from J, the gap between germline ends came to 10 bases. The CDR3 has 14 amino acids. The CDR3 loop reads CASSLLGRKETQYF. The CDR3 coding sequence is TGTGCCAGCAGCTTACTCGGCAGAAAAGAGACCCAGTACTTC.

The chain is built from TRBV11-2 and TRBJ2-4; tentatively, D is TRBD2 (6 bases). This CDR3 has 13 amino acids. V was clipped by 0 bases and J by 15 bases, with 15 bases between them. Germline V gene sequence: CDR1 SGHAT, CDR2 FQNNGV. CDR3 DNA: TGTGCCAGCAGCTTAGATTGGGAGGCGGGGAGGTACTTC. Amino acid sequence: CASSLDWEAGRYF.

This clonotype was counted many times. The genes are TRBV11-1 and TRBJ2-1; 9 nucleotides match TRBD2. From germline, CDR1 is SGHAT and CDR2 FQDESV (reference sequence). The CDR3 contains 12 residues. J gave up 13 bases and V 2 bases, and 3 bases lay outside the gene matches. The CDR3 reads CASSLLAGPQFF. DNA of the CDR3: TGTGCCAGCAGCTTACTAGCGGGACCTCAGTTCTTC.

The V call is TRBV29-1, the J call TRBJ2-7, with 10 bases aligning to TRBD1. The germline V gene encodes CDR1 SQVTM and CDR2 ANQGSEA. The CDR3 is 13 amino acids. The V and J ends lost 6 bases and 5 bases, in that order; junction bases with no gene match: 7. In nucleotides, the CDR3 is TGCAGCGTGCCGGGACAGGGGATCAACGAGCAGTACTTC. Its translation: CSVPGQGINEQYF.

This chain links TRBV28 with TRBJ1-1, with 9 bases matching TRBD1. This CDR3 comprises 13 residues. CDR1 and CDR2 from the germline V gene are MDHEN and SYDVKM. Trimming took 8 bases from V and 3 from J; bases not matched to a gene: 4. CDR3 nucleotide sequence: TGTGCCAGCCGACGACAGGGGGACACTGAAGCTTTCTTT. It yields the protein CASRRQGDTEAFF.

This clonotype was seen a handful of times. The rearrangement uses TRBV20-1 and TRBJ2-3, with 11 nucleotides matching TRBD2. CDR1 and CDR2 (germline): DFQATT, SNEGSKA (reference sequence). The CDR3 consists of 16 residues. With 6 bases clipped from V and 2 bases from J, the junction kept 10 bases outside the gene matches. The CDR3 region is CSALPPGLAATDTQYF. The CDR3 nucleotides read TGCAGTGCCCTACCCCCGGGACTAGCGGCCACAGATACGCAGTATTTT.

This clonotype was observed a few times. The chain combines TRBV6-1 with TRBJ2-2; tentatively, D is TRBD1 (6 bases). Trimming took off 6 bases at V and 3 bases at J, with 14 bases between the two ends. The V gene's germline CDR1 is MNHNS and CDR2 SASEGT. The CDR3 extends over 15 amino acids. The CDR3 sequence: CASSDQTGYTGELFF. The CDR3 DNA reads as TGTGCCAGCAGCGATCAGACAGGCTACACCGGGGAGCTGTTTTTT.

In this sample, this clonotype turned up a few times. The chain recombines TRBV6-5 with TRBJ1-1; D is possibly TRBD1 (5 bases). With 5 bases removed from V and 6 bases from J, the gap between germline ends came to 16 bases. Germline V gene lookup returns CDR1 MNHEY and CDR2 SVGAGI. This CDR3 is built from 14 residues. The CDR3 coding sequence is TGTGCCAGCAGTAACCGGGGGGGGAGGTCTGAAGCTTTCTTT. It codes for CASSNRGGRSEAFF.